What follows are 12 T cell receptor beta chains derived from one specimen sequenced in a study of blood T cell repertoires in COVID-19. Assay used: immunoSEQ multiplex PCR; TCRdb lists only in-frame clones, some missing. Among under 250,000 clones listed, roughly 78% were seen once. The sample was peripheral blood. These receptors all come from a woman in her thirties or forties with acute or convalescent COVID-19.

V usage is TRBV4-3 and J usage is TRBJ1-5, with D maybe TRBD1 (6 bases). The germline gives CDR1 LGHNA, CDR2 YSLEER. V lost 0 bases to trimming and J lost 4 bases, with 16 bases between them. The CDR3 loop spans 17 amino acids. Here the CDR3 DNA reads TGCGCCAGCAGCCAAGATCTGGGGGCCCGATTTAATCAGCCCCAGCATTTT. Its protein product is CASSQDLGARFNQPQHF.

Notes on this clone: With a far larger clone one base away, a read error is the likely cause. Other DNA sequences in this specimen translate into the identical CDR3. This chain links TRBV19 with TRBJ2-1, with TRBD2 matching over 9 bases. The trim removed 6 bases at V and 8 bases at J, leaving 11 bases unmatched. Per the germline V gene, CDR1 is LNHDA and CDR2 is SQIVND (reference sequence). This CDR3 has 15 amino acids. The DNA of the CDR3 is TGTGCCAGTAGCACCAATAGCGGGAGCGGCCATGAGCAGTTCTTC. Its translation: CASSTNSGSGHEQFF.

Concerning this clone: Other DNA sequences in this specimen translate into the identical CDR3. The chain employs TRBV5-1 and TRBJ2-7, with TRBD1 identical over 10 bases. CDR1 SGHRS and CDR2 YFSETQ come from the germline V gene. The CDR3 sequence is 14 residues long. V lost 5 bases, J lost 4 bases, and 6 bases stayed unmatched. The CDR3, as DNA: TGCGCCAGCAGGCCCGGGACAGGGGCTTACGAGCAGTACTTC. Amino acids: CASRPGTGAYEQYF.

The rearrangement joins TRBV9 to TRBJ2-3; TRBD2 matches 8 bases. Germline values: CDR1 SGDLS, CDR2 YYNGEE. The ends lost 0 bases at V and 6 bases at J; junction bases unmatched: 12. This CDR3 has 17 residues. The CDR3 DNA is TGTGCCAGCAGCGTAGCTACCAGCGGGAGAGGGAAGGATACGCAGTATTTT. As protein: CASSVATSGRGKDTQYF.

The chain has TRBV6-5 and TRBJ2-7, with 7 bases lining up with TRBD1. Germline V CDR1 and CDR2: MNHEY, SVGAGI. The CDR3 runs to 14 residues. Unmatched junction bases numbered 5, after V lost 4 bases and J lost 2 bases. DNA for the CDR3: TGTGCCAGCAGTTTCGACAGGGCCGCCTACGAGCAGTACTTC. This translates into CASSFDRAAYEQYF.

The chain joins TRBV11-2 to TRBJ1-3; the D is unclear. The V end was cut by 2 bases, the J end by 5 bases, with 13 bases between. CDR3 length: 15 residues. From germline, CDR1 is SGHAT and CDR2 FQNNGV. CDR3 loop: CASSLTPGGRNTIYF. The CDR3, as DNA: TGTGCCAGCAGCTTAACCCCCGGAGGTCGAAACACCATATATTTT.

V and J are TRBV6-5 and TRBJ1-1; TRBD1 matches 7 bases. Germline trimming cut 2 bases from V and 2 bases from J; bases unmatched to any gene: 2. This CDR3 contains 14 residues. The V gene's germline CDR1 is MNHEY and CDR2 SVGAGI. CDR3 in amino acids: CASSYGTENTEAFF. The DNA for the CDR3 is TGTGCCAGCAGTTACGGGACAGAAAACACTGAAGCTTTCTTT.

A few counts support this clone. The chain joins TRBV7-2 to TRBJ1-5; 7 nucleotides agree with TRBD1. Germline values: CDR1 SGHTA, CDR2 FQGNSA. CDR3 size: 15 residues. The trim removed 4 bases at V and 0 bases at J, leaving 3 bases unmatched. The CDR3: CASSWDSSSNQPQHF. Here the CDR3 DNA reads TGTGCCAGCAGCTGGGACAGTAGTAGCAATCAGCCCCAGCATTTT. The full variable domain, with the rest looked up from reference TRBV7-2 and TRBJ1-5, is GAGVSQSPSNKVTEKGKDVELRCDPISGHTALYWYRQSLGQGLEFLIYFQGNSAPDKSGLPSDRFSAERTGGSVSTLTIQRTQQEDSAVYLCASSWDSSSNQPQHFGDGTRLSIL.

This chain joins TRBV28 and TRBJ2-4, with 12 bases lining up with TRBD1. This CDR3 spans 16 amino acids. Germline CDR1 and CDR2: MDHEN and SYDVKM. The V and J ends lost 5 bases and 6 bases, in that order; junction bases with no gene match: 8. CDR3 DNA sequence: TGTGCCAGCAGTCAGGGGGACAGGGGGCTTGTAAACATTCAGTACTTC. This sequence encodes CASSQGDRGLVNIQYF.

The CDR3 DNA reads TGTGCCAGCAGTCCCGGGACTAGCGCCGACAATGAGCAGTTCTTC. Translation gives CASSPGTSADNEQFF. The chain uses TRBV14 and TRBJ2-1; 10 bases match TRBD2. Germline CDR1 SGHDN, CDR2 FVKESK. The ends lost 6 bases at V and 5 bases at J; junction bases unmatched: 7. The CDR3 has 15 residues.

This sequence joins TRBV7-6 and TRBJ2-7; 13 nucleotides match TRBD2. The trim removed 5 bases at V and 2 bases at J, leaving 12 bases unmatched. This CDR3 spans 18 amino acids. Germline CDR1 SGHVS, CDR2 FNYEAQ. The DNA of the CDR3 is TGTGCCAGCAGCCCGAAACCGGGACTAGCGGGACTTCCCTACGAGCAGTACTTC. Translation: CASSPKPGLAGLPYEQYF.

V and J are TRBV3-1 (or the pseudogene TRBV3-2) and TRBJ2-5; 7 nucleotides match TRBD1. Unmatched junction bases numbered 7, after V lost 0 bases and J lost 3 bases. Looked up from germline, CDR1 is LGHDT and CDR2 is YNNKEL (reference sequence). This CDR3 spans 16 amino acids. For the CDR3, the DNA is TGTGCCAGCAGCCAAGATCGACGAGGGACAGAAGAGACCCAGTACTTC. It specifies CASSQDRRGTEETQYF.